The 11 T cell receptor beta chains in this list originate from one sample, sequenced in a study of radiation and T cells in renal cell carcinoma. Time point defined: blood 2 weeks post-SBRT. The treatment was: 15 Gy SBRT to primary tumor, nephrectomy 4 weeks later. Clones were read by immunoSEQ multiplex PCR, and TCRdb kept only the in-frame ones, dropping some. The table has some 120,000 clones, roughly four fifths seen once. This specimen consisted of blood, obtained from a patient whose treatment included radiotherapy and nephrectomy. The receptors originated from a man aged 50 or older with renal cell carcinoma.

This chain joins TRBV30 and TRBJ2-7; D is ambiguous. V lost 3 bases and J lost 5, with 14 bases in between. The CDR3 covers 13 residues. Germline values: CDR1 GTSNPN, CDR2 SVGIG (reference sequence). CDR3 coding DNA: TGTGCCTGGAGGCCGGCCGCTCTCCACGAGCAGTACTTC. Protein product: CAWRPAALHEQYF.

This clone was counted a single time. V usage is TRBV4-1 and J usage is TRBJ2-1, with 11 positions matching TRBD2. J lost 9 bases, V lost 2 bases, and 6 bases had no gene match. Looked up from germline, CDR1 is MGHRA and CDR2 is YSYEKL. The CDR3 is made up of 15 amino acids. The CDR3 DNA reads as TGCGCCAGCAGCCAACCGACTAGCGGGGTGGGTGAGCAGTTCTTC. It yields the protein CASSQPTSGVGEQFF.

A few counts support this clone. This chain connects TRBV2 to TRBJ1-6; D gene unclear. Trimming removed 2 bases at V and 0 bases at J, with 11 bases between. The germline CDR1 and CDR2 sequences are SNHLY and FYNNEI. The CDR3 length is 17 residues. The chain's CDR3 is CASSEREPHSYNSPLHF. CDR3 in DNA: TGTGCCAGCAGTGAAAGGGAACCGCACTCCTATAATTCACCCCTCCACTTT.

This chain connects TRBV10-1 to TRBJ2-3, with D tentatively TRBD2 (5 bases). The CDR3 loop spans 15 amino acids. Per germline, CDR1 WNHNN and CDR2 SYGVQD (reference sequence). V lost 3 bases to trimming and J lost 0 bases, with 10 bases between them. For the CDR3, the DNA is TGCGCCAGCAGTGAAACTAGGACTAGCACAGATACGCAGTATTTT. This sequence encodes CASSETRTSTDTQYF.

CDR3 region: CASNRGSGANVLTF. The CDR3 DNA sequence: TGTGCCAGTAACAGGGGTTCTGGGGCCAACGTCCTGACTTTC. The chain recombines TRBV28 with TRBJ2-6, with TRBD1 matching 7 bases. Germline V gene sequence: CDR1 MDHEN, CDR2 SYDVKM. The CDR3 spans 14 residues. Trimming cost V 9 bases and J 1 base; bases outside gene matches: 3. The whole variable domain, remainder taken from reference TRBV28 and TRBJ2-6, is DVKVTQSSRYLVKRTGEKVFLECVQDMDHENMFWYRQDPGLGLRLIYFSYDVKMKEKGDIPEGYSVSREKKERFSLILESASTNQTSMYLCASNRGSGANVLTFGAGSRLTVL.

V usage is TRBV6-6 and J usage is TRBJ1-2, with TRBD1 as a possible D gene (5 bases). In germline, CDR1 is MNHNY, CDR2 SVGAGI (reference sequence). This CDR3 comprises 13 residues. Trimming shortened V by 2 bases and J by 4 bases, and 8 bases separated the two germline ends. In nucleotides, the CDR3 is TGTGCCAGCAGTTACGGAGGGACCTATGGCTACACCTTC. Its translation: CASSYGGTYGYTF.

This clone was counted between two and nine times. Mismatch with germline at one junction end may stem from a read error. This chain joins TRBV7-7 and TRBJ1-4; no clear D gene. The CDR3 loop spans 15 amino acids. Per germline, CDR1 SSHAT and CDR2 FNYEAQ (reference sequence). CDR3 amino acids: CASSLLTGTNEKLFF. The CDR3 DNA sequence: TGTGCTAGCAGCTTACTTACGGGTACTAATGAAAAACTGTTTTTT.

This chain uses TRBV15 with TRBJ1-4, with unresolved D. Trimming left V 0 bases short and J 7 bases short, with 12 bases between. The CDR3 spans 15 residues. From germline, CDR1 is LNHNV and CDR2 YYDKDF (reference sequence). The CDR3 bases are TGTGCCACCAGCAGAGATCTCGCACCGATTGAAAAACTGTTTTTT. This gives the protein CATSRDLAPIEKLFF.

The rearrangement uses TRBV6-5 and TRBJ1-4; D is undetermined. The germline V and J ends were trimmed by 1 base and 2 bases, with 8 bases remaining between them. The V gene's germline CDR1 is MNHEY and CDR2 SVGAGI. CDR3 size: 15 residues. The CDR3 DNA is TGTGCCAGCAGTTACTTTTCAACCACTAATGAAAAACTGTTTTTT. It encodes CASSYFSTTNEKLFF.

The J gene is TRBJ2-3, the V gene TRBV10-3; no definite D call. Per the germline V gene, CDR1 is ENHRY and CDR2 is SYGVKD. CDR3 length equals 15 residues. With 0 bases removed from V and 8 bases from J, the gap between germline ends came to 15 bases. The CDR3 DNA reads TGTGCCATCAGTGAGTCGAAGGTGGAATCAGGTACGCAGTATTTT. This gives the protein CAISESKVESGTQYF.

This rearrangement joins TRBV7-2 to TRBJ2-2; D tentatively fits TRBD1 or TRBD2 (6 bases each). Germline CDR1 and CDR2: SGHTA and FQGNSA. The CDR3 has 14 residues. Trimming shortened V by 1 base and J by 7 bases, and 10 bases separated the two germline ends. In DNA, the CDR3 is TGTGCCAGCAGCTTAGGACAGGAGGGCGGGGAGCTGTTTTTT. Translating it yields CASSLGQEGGELFF.